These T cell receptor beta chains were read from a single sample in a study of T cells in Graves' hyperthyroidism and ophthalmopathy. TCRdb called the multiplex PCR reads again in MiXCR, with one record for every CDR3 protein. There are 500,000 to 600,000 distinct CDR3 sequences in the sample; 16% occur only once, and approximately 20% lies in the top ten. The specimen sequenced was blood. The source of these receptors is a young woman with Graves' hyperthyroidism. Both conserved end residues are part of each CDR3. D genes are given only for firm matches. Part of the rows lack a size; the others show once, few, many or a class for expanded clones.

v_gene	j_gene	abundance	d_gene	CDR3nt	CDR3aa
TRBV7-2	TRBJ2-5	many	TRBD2	TGTGCCAGCAGCTTAACTAGCGGGGGATTAGAGACCCAGTACTTC	CASSLTSGGLETQYF
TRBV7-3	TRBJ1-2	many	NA	TGTGCCAGCAGCTTAAATCCCGCGAACTATGGCTACACCTTC	CASSLNPANYGYTF
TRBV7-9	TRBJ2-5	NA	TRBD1	TGTGCCAGCAGCATAGGACAGGGCGGAGAGACCCAGTACTTC	CASSIGQGGETQYF
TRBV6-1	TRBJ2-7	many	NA	TGTGCCAGCAGTGAAGCCGGGGATAGGAACTCCTACGAGCAGTACTTC	CASSEAGDRNSYEQYF
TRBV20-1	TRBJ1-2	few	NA	TGCAGTGCTCCCGACAGCGGCTATGGCTACACCTTC	CSAPDSGYGYTF
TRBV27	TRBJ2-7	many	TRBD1	TGTGCCAGCAGTTTACACAGGGGTCCCACCTACGAGCAGTACTTC	CASSLHRGPTYEQYF
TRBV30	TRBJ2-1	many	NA	TGTGCCTGGAGTGACAGGAACAATGAGCAGTTCTTC	CAWSDRNNEQFF
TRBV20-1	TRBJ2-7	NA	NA	TGCAGTGCTAGAGATGGTCTAGCCCTCTCCTACGAGCAGTACTTC	CSARDGLALSYEQYF
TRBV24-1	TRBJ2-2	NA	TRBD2	TGTGCCACCAGTGATTTCGGACTAGCGGGGAACACCGGGGAGCTGTTTTTT	CATSDFGLAGNTGELFF
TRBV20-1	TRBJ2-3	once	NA	TGCAGTGCTCATATGATAGATACGCAGTATTTT	CSAHMIDTQYF
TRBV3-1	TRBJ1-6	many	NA	TGTGCCAGCAGCCAGAGTGCTGGTAATTCACCCCTCCACTTT	CASSQSAGNSPLHF
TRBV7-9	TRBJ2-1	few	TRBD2	TGTGCCAGCAGCTTAGTTAGAACTAGCGCGTGGGCTGAGCAGTTCTTC	CASSLVRTSAWAEQFF
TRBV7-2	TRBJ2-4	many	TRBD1	TGTGCCAGCAGCTTAACTGGACAGGGGGTTGCCAAAAACATTCAGTACTTC	CASSLTGQGVAKNIQYF
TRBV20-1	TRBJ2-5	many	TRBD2	TGCAGTGCTAGAGAGCGAACTAGCGGGAGGGGAGAGACCCAGTACTTC	CSARERTSGRGETQYF
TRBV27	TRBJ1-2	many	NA	TGTGCCAGCAGTTCGACAGGAAAAAGGAATGGCTACACCTTC	CASSSTGKRNGYTF
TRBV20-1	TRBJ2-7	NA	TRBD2	TGCAGTACTACTAGCGGAGTTTCCTACGAGCAGTACTTC	CSTTSGVSYEQYF
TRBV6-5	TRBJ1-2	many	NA	TGTGCCAGCAGTTACGGGGACGGCTTAACTGCTAACTATGGCTACACCTTC	CASSYGDGLTANYGYTF
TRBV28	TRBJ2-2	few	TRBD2	TGTGCCAGCTGGAGACTAGCGGGAGGCGGGGAGCTGTTTTTT	CASWRLAGGGELFF
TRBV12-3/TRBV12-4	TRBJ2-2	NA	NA	TGTGCCAGCAGTTTGAGGGGGGTCACCGGGGAGCTGTTTTTT	CASSLRGVTGELFF
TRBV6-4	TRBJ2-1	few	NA	TGTGCCAGCAGTGACTCGTTCACAACGGCCTCCTACAATGAGCAGTTCTTC	CASSDSFTTASYNEQFF
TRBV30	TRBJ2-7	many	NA	TGTGCCTGGAGTAAGACAACCGACGAGCAGTACTTC	CAWSKTTDEQYF
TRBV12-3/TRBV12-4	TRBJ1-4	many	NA	TGTGCCAGCAGTTTAGGTCAGGGCCTTAATGAAAAACTGTTTTTT	CASSLGQGLNEKLFF
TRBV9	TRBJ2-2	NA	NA	TGTGCCAGCAGCCCGAGAGGCCCAGGCCCCGGGGAGCTGTTTTTT	CASSPRGPGPGELFF
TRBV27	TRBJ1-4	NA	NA	TGTGCCAGCAGTTTAAGAGGAGTTGGTGGTGAAAAACTGTTTTTT	CASSLRGVGGEKLFF
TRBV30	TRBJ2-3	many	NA	TGTGCCTGGAACCCCGGGGGCAAGGCAGATACGCAGTATTTT	CAWNPGGKADTQYF
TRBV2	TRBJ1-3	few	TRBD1	TGTGCCAGCAGACGCGGACAGGGGTGGGCTGGAAACACCATATATTTT	CASRRGQGWAGNTIYF
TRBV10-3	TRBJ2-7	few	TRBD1	TGTGCCATCAGCCCCGCAGGGACAGAAACTGACTACGAGCAGTACTTC	CAISPAGTETDYEQYF
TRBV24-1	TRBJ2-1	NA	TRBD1	TGTGCCACCAGTGACCGGACAGGGAACAATGAGCAGTTCTTC	CATSDRTGNNEQFF
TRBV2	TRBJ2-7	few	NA	TGTGCCAGCACGTTGGGCGGAACCTACGAGCAGTACTTC	CASTLGGTYEQYF
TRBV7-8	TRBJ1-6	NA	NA	TGTGCCAGCAGCTTACCAAACGATAATTCACCCCTCCACTTT	CASSLPNDNSPLHF
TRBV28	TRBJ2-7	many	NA	TGTGCCAGCAGCCGTCACGGCTTTTACGAGCAGTACTTC	CASSRHGFYEQYF
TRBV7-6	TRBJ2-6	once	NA	TGTGCCAGCAGCCCGACAGGAAACTCTGGGGCCAACGTCCTGACTTTC	CASSPTGNSGANVLTF
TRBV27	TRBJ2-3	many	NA	TGTGCCAGCAGCACACAGGACTTGAAGGCCGCAGATACGCAGTATTTT	CASSTQDLKAADTQYF
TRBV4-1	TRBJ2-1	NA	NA	TGCGCCAGCAGCCTCAGCCCCACTAGCTCCTACAATGAGCAGTTCTTC	CASSLSPTSSYNEQFF